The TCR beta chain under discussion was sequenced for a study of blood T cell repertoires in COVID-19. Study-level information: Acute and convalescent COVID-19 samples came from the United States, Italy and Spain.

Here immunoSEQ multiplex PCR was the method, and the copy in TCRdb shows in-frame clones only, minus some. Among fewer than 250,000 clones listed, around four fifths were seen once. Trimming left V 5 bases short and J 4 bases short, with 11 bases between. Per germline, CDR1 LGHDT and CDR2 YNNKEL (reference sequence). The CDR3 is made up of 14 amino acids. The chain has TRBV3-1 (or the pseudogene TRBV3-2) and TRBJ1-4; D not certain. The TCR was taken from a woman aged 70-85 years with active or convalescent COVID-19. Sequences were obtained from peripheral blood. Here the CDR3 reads CASSKEQLNEKLFF. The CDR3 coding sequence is TGTGCCAGCAGCAAGGAACAGCTTAATGAAAAACTGTTTTTT.